This T cell receptor beta chain was identified during a study of vaccination effects on CD4 cells after COVID-19. The wider study: The vaccine given was either BNT162b2 or mRNA-1273, in two doses. Points from the study as a whole: Late post-vaccination samples showed marked contraction of infection- and vaccine-induced clones.

Sequencing was performed with immunoSEQ multiplex PCR; in TCRdb, only in-frame clones are kept and a portion is missing. The data hold 22,000 or so clones, with roughly four fifths observed a single time. Looked up from germline, CDR1 is SGDLS and CDR2 is YYNGEE. The V end was cut by 7 bases, the J end by 2 bases, with 8 bases between. This CDR3 is 12 amino acids long. Concerning this clone itself: Its antigen is as yet unknown.

With the ViraFEST assay, the study expanded antigen-specific CD4+ T cells using viral peptide pools, then sequenced them. The culture ran for 10 days before CD4+ T cells were isolated. PCR confirmed that the person was infected with SARS-CoV-2 between March and December 2020. This clonotype originated in a human donor who had a prior SARS-CoV-2 infection. The chain recombines TRBV9 with TRBJ2-3, with D unresolved. The sequencing here drew on CD4+ T cells from PBMCs cultured with a peptide pool, taken before COVID-19 vaccination. In DNA, the CDR3 is TGTGCCAGCGGGGAATCCACAGATACGCAGTATTTT. The encoded protein is CASGESTDTQYF.